This TCR beta chain emerged from a study of PD-L1 blockade in urothelial cancer. Study context: Earlier, patients had received 0 to 3 chemotherapy regimens. Blood was evaluated 3 weeks (second dose) and 6 weeks after therapy began.

Some clones are missing from TCRdb's copy, which holds only in-frame ones; the method was immunoSEQ multiplex PCR. The sample lists approximately 51,000 clones, about 86% occurring once. Stated time point: pretreatment peripheral blood. The number of samples from each patient was between 1 and 8, taken pretreatment and on-treatment. Germline CDR1 is KGHSH and CDR2 is LQKENI. The V segment lost 5 bases and the J segment 5 bases; nucleotides outside the gene matches: 15. The length of the CDR3 is 17 residues. The rearrangement uses TRBV18 and TRBJ2-3; 8 bases are shared with TRBD2. The source of this sequence is a man between 60 and 75 years old with urothelial cancer. Material: PBMCs, obtained around atezolizumab (anti-PD-L1) treatment. For the CDR3, the DNA is TGTGCCAGCTCATCCCCTCGGATGGCGGGAGGTCGAGATACGCAGTATTTT. Amino acid sequence: CASSSPRMAGGRDTQYF.